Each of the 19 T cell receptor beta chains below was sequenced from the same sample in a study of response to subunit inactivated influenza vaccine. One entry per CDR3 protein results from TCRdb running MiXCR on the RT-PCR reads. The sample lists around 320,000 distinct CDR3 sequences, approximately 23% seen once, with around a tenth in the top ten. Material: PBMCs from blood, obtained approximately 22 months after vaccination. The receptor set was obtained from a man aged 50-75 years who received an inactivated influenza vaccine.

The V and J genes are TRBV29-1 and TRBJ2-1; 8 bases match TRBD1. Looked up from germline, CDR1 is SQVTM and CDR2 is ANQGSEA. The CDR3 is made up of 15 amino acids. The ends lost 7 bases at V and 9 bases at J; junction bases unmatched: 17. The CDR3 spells CSATDGQGSVIEQFF. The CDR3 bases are TGCAGCGCTACGGACGGACAGGGTTCCGTGATTGAGCAGTTCTTC.

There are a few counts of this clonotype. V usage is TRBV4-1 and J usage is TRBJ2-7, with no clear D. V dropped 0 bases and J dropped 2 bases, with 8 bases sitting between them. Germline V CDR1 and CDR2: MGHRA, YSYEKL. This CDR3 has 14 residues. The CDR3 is CASSQDQDTYEQYF. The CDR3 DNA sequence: TGCGCCAGCAGCCAAGATCAGGATACCTACGAGCAGTACTTC.

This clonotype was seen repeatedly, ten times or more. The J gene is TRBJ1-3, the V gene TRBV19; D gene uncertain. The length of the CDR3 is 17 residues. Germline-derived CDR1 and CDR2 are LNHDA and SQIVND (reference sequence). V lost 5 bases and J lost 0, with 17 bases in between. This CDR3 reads CASSPSGSYLSGNTIYF. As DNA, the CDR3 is TGTGCCAGTAGTCCCTCCGGGTCGTACCTCTCTGGAAACACCATATATTTT.

The CDR3 sequence: CASRGQGARGYTF. The CDR3 coding sequence is TGTGCCAGCAGGGGGCAGGGGGCGAGGGGCTACACCTTC. This sequence joins TRBV28 and TRBJ1-2; 8 nucleotides line up with TRBD1. With V trimmed by 6 bases and J by 8 bases, 8 bases remained unmatched. The CDR3 has 13 amino acids. Germline assignment: CDR1 MDHEN and CDR2 SYDVKM.

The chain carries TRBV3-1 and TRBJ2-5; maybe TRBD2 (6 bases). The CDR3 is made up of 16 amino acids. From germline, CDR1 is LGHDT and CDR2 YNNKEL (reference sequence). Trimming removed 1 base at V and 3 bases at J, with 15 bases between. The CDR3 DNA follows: TGTGCCAGCAGCCAAGGTGGTCGCGGGGTAAAAGAGACCCAGTACTTC. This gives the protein CASSQGGRGVKETQYF.

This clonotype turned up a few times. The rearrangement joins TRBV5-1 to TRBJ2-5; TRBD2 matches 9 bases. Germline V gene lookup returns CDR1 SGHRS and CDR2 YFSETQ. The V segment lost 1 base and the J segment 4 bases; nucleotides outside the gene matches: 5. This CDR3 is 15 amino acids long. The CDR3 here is CASSLFTAGGETQYF. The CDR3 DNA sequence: TGCGCCAGCAGCTTGTTCACAGCGGGAGGAGAGACCCAGTACTTC.

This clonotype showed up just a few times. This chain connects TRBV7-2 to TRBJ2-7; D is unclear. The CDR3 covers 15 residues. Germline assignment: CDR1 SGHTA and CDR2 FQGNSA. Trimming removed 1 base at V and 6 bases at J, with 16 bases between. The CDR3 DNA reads TGTGCCAGCAGCTTAGGACTCGGTGGCAGGAGCGAGCAGTACTTC. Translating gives CASSLGLGGRSEQYF. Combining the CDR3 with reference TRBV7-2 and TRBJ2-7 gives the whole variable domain GAGVSQSPSNKVTEKGKDVELRCDPISGHTALYWYRQSLGQGLEFLIYFQGNSAPDKSGLPSDRFSAERTGGSVSTLTIQRTQQEDSAVYLCASSLGLGGRSEQYFGPGTRLTVT.

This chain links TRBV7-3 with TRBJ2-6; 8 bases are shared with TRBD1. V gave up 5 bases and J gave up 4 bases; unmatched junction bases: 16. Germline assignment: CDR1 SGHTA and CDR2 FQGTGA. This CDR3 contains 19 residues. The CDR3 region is CASSELPGQGSFGANVLTF. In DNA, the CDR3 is TGTGCCAGCAGCGAACTACCTGGACAGGGTTCGTTCGGGGCCAACGTCCTGACTTTC.

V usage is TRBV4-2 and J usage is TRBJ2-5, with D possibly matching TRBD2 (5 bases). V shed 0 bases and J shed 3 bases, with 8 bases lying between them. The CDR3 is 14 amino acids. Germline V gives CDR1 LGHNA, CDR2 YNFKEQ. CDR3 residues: CASSQELDKETQYF. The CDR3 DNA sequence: TGTGCCAGCAGCCAAGAACTAGACAAAGAGACCCAGTACTTC.

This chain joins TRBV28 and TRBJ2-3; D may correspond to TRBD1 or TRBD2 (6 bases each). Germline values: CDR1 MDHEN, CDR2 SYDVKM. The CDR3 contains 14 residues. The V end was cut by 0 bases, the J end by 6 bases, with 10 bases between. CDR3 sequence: CASSLWQGRDTQYF. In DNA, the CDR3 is TGTGCCAGCAGTTTATGGCAGGGGAGGGATACGCAGTATTTT.

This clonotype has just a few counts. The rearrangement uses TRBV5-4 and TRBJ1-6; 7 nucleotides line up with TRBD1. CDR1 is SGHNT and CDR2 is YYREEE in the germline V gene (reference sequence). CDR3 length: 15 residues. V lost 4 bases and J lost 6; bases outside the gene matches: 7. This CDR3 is CASSEPGTANSPLHF. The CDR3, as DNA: TGTGCCAGCAGCGAGCCGGGGACAGCTAATTCACCCCTCCACTTT.

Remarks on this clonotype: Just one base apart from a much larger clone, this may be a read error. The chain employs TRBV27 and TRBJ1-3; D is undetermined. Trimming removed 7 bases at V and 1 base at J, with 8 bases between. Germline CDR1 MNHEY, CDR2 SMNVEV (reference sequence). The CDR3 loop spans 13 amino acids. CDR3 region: CASTEDSGNTIYF. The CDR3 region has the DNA TGTGCCAGCACCGAGGATTCTGGAAACACCATATATTTT.

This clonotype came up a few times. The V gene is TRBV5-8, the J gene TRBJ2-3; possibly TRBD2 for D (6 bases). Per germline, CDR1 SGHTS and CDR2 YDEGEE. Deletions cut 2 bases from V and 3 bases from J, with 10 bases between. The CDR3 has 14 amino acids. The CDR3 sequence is CASSFGTGTDTQYF. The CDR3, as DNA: TGTGCCAGCAGCTTTGGGACTGGAACAGATACGCAGTATTTT.

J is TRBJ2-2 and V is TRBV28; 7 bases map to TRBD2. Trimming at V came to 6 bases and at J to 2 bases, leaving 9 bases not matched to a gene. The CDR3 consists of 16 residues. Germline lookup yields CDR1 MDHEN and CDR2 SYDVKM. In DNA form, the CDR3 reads TGTGCCAGCAGCCAGTTTGGGGGGGTCAACACCGGGGAGCTGTTTTTT. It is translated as CASSQFGGVNTGELFF.

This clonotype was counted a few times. The CDR3 nucleotides read TGTGCCACCAAAAATTCACCCCTCCACTTT. This codes for CATKNSPLHF. This chain uses TRBV27 with TRBJ1-6, with D hard to call. Trimming pared 10 bases from V and 7 bases from J, leaving 5 bases between. The CDR3 covers 10 residues. Germline V lookup: CDR1 MNHEY, CDR2 SMNVEV (reference sequence).

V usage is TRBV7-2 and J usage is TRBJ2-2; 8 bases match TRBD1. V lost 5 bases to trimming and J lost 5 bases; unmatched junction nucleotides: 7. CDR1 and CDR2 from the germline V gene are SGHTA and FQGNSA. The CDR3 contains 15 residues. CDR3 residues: CASSTWTGPTGELFF. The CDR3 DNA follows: TGTGCCAGCAGCACATGGACAGGGCCTACCGGGGAGCTGTTTTTT.

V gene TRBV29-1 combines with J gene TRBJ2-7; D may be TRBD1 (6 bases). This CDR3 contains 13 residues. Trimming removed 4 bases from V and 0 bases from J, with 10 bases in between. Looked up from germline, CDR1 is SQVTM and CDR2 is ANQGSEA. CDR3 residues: CSVGQAHSYEQYF. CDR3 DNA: TGCAGCGTTGGACAGGCCCACTCCTACGAGCAGTACTTC.

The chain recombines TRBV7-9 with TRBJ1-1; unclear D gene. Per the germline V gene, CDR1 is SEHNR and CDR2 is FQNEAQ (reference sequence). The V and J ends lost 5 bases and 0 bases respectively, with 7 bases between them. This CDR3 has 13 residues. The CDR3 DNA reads TGTGCCAGCAGCACCCGACTGAACACTGAAGCTTTCTTT. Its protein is CASSTRLNTEAFF.

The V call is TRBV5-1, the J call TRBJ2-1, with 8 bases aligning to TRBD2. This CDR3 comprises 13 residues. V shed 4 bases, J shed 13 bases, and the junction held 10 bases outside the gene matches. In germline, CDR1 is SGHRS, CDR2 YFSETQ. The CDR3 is CASSRLEREFQFF. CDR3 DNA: TGCGCCAGCAGCCGACTTGAGCGGGAGTTTCAGTTCTTC.